One TCR beta chain is described in this entry. This record belongs to a study of blood T cell repertoires in COVID-19. Study context: Spain, Italy and the United States supplied samples that represented acute and convalescent COVID-19. In each case, the material was cDNA or gDNA derived from T cells, B-cell-depleted T cells, or PBMCs.

The CDR3 spans 12 residues. The V gene's germline CDR1 is DFQATT and CDR2 SNEGSKA (reference sequence). V was shortened by 3 bases and J by 7 bases, with 10 bases between the two germline ends. Data came from immunoSEQ multiplex PCR; TCRdb stores just in-frame clones and leaves some out. The data contain around 210,000 clones, around 88% of them seen just once; the ten biggest clones take up roughly 1.5%. Input material: peripheral blood. This sequence originates from a young man with active or convalescent COVID-19. The chain couples TRBV20-1 to TRBJ2-1; D gene unclear. CDR3 DNA: TGCAGTGCTAGTTCGATACTAAATGAGCAGTTCTTC. Residues: CSASSILNEQFF.